These T cell receptor beta chains were read from a single sample in a study of response to subunit inactivated influenza vaccine. MiXCR, run by TCRdb on the RT-PCR reads, gives a single entry per CDR3 protein. The data show 450,000 to 550,000 distinct CDR3 sequences, with 25% seen just once and about 1.9% held by the top ten. Sequences were derived from CD4+ T cells sorted from PBMCs, sampled roughly 5 days after vaccination. Every receptor here comes from a man aged 50 to 60 who received an inactivated influenza vaccine. The CDR3 runs from the conserved cysteine through the conserved F or W. The D gene is left open where the match is weak. Clone size, where shown, is once, few, many, or a class for clones that have expanded.

d_gene	len	j_gene	v_gene	abundance	CDR3nt	CDR3aa
.	15	TRBJ2-2	TRBV7-6	.	TGTGCCAGCAGCACGTGGACGAAAAACACCGGGGAGCTGTTTTTT	CASSTWTKNTGELFF
.	14	TRBJ2-2	TRBV5-1	few	TGCGCCAGCAGCCCGGGGGCAGGGGCCGGGGAGCTGTTTTTT	CASSPGAGAGELFF
.	16	TRBJ2-3	TRBV5-1	few	TGCGCCAGCAGCTCCCTCGGGCGGGCTAGCACAGATACGCAGTATTTT	CASSSLGRASTDTQYF
.	13	TRBJ1-1	TRBV5-1	few	TGCGCCAGCACCCCCCTATCGAACACTGAAGCTTTCTTT	CASTPLSNTEAFF
.	13	TRBJ2-2	TRBV2	.	TGTGCCAGCAGTGCCAGCACCACCGGGGAGCTGTTTTTT	CASSASTTGELFF
.	13	TRBJ2-1	TRBV21-1	few	TGTGCCAGCAGCAACAGGGTGTACAATGAGCAGTTCTTC	CASSNRVYNEQFF
TRBD1	18	TRBJ2-1	TRBV27	few	TGTGCCAGCAGTTTTACCCGGACAGGGGGTATCTCCTACAATGAGCAGTTCTTC	CASSFTRTGGISYNEQFF
TRBD1	15	TRBJ2-7	TRBV18	few	TGTGCCAGCTCACCACGGCAGGGGGATAACTACGAGCAGTACTTC	CASSPRQGDNYEQYF
.	14	TRBJ1-6	TRBV7-8	few	TGTGCCAGCAGCACGAGGGGTCAGGGTGGCCCCCTCCACTTT	CASSTRGQGGPLHF
.	17	TRBJ1-2	TRBV14	.	TGTGCCAGCAGTCCCACCAAAGGGGACCGATTTAACTATGGCTACACCTTC	CASSPTKGDRFNYGYTF
.	13	TRBJ2-7	TRBV5-1	.	TGCGCCAGCAGCCCGACGACAGACGTCGAGCAGTACTTC	CASSPTTDVEQYF
.	15	TRBJ2-3	TRBV11-2	.	TGTGCCAGCAGCTTCGAAGGCGGGCCCCGCGATACGCAGTATTTT	CASSFEGGPRDTQYF
.	12	TRBJ2-1	TRBV20-1	.	TGCAGTGCTAGAAGGGCCCACAATGAGCAGTTCTTC	CSARRAHNEQFF
TRBD2	16	TRBJ2-2	TRBV7-9	.	TGTGCCAGCAGCCCAGGACTAGCGGGGGGCACCGGGGAGCTGTTTTTT	CASSPGLAGGTGELFF
TRBD1	17	TRBJ2-3	TRBV6-5	.	TGTGCCAGCAGTTACCCGGGACAGGGAGGTAGGACAGATACGCAGTATTTT	CASSYPGQGGRTDTQYF
.	14	TRBJ2-2	TRBV19	.	TGTGCCAGTAAGGCGGCGGTTAACACCGGGGAGCTGTTTTTT	CASKAAVNTGELFF
.	12	TRBJ1-5	TRBV12-3/TRBV12-4	.	TGTGCCAGCAGGGTGGAGGGTCAGCCCCAGCATTTT	CASRVEGQPQHF
TRBD2	17	TRBJ2-1	TRBV25-1	.	TGTGCCAGCAGTGGCCCGGGACTAGCGGGAGAATGCAATGAGCAGTTCTTC	CASSGPGLAGECNEQFF
.	12	TRBJ2-6	TRBV29-1	.	TGCAGCGTGGTCTCTGGGGCCAACGTCCTGACTTTC	CSVVSGANVLTF
.	13	TRBJ2-2	TRBV6-1	few	TGTGCCAGCAGTGAGTACCAGGAGACGAGGCTGTTTTTT	CASSEYQETRLFF
.	15	TRBJ1-6	TRBV28	.	TGTGCCAGCAGTTTATCGATGGCAGGCAATTCACCCCTCCACTTT	CASSLSMAGNSPLHF
TRBD1	15	TRBJ1-1	TRBV5-1	few	TGCGCCAGCAGCTTTACTGGACAGGGGAACACTGAAGCTTTCTTT	CASSFTGQGNTEAFF
.	16	TRBJ2-2	TRBV4-3	.	TGCGCCAGCAGCCAAGGGCGGAGCCCGAACACCGGGGAGCTGTTTTTT	CASSQGRSPNTGELFF
TRBD2	16	TRBJ2-1	TRBV20-1	.	TGCAGTGCTAGCAGGCCTAGCGGAGGCTCCTACAATGAGCAGTTCTTC	CSASRPSGGSYNEQFF
TRBD2	13	TRBJ2-7	TRBV20-1	few	TGCAGTGCTACGGCGGGAGGGAACTACGAGCAGTACTTC	CSATAGGNYEQYF
TRBD1	15	TRBJ1-3	TRBV5-5	.	TGTGCCAGCAGCTGGACAGGATCCTCTGGAAACACCATATATTTT	CASSWTGSSGNTIYF
TRBD1	15	TRBJ2-7	TRBV10-1	.	TGCGCCAGCAGGGCCGGGACAGGGAGCTCCTACGAGCAGTACTTC	CASRAGTGSSYEQYF
.	10	TRBJ1-2	TRBV2	few	TGTGCCAGCAGGAACTATGGCTACACCTTC	CASRNYGYTF
TRBD1	14	TRBJ2-7	TRBV7-2	.	TGTGCCAGCAGTACCAAGGGACAGTACTACGAGCAGTACTTC	CASSTKGQYYEQYF
.	15	TRBJ2-7	TRBV7-2	.	TGTGCCAGCAGCTTAGTTGAGGGGGGAGGACACGAGCAGTACTTC	CASSLVEGGGHEQYF
.	13	TRBJ1-5	TRBV10-2	.	TGCGCCAGCAGGATGGGAGTCAATCAGCCCCAGCATTTT	CASRMGVNQPQHF
.	14	TRBJ2-4	TRBV27	.	TGTGCCAGCAGCAGAGACTATGGTCAAAACATTCAGTACTTC	CASSRDYGQNIQYF
.	14	TRBJ1-1	TRBV20-1	few	TGCAGTGCTAGAGATCCGGCAGCGAACACTGAAGCTTTCTTT	CSARDPAANTEAFF
.	16	TRBJ2-1	TRBV4-1	.	TGCGCCAGCAGCCGGTTCCTGGACAGCTCCTACAATGAGCAGTTCTTC	CASSRFLDSSYNEQFF
.	14	TRBJ2-1	TRBV6-1	.	TGTGCCAGCACTCCATTAAGCTCCTACAATGAGCAGTTCTTC	CASTPLSSYNEQFF
.	17	TRBJ2-3	TRBV5-1	few	TGCGCCAGCAGCGCAACCGGGACAAACCTCCCCACAGATACGCAGTATTTT	CASSATGTNLPTDTQYF
TRBD1	13	TRBJ2-7	TRBV20-1	few	TGCAGTGCTACCCGGGACAGGGGTCACGAGCAGTACTTC	CSATRDRGHEQYF
.	17	TRBJ1-4	TRBV19	few	TGTGCCAGTAGTATACCCCTCCGAGTTGCAACTAATGAAAAACTGTTTTTT	CASSIPLRVATNEKLFF
.	15	TRBJ1-4	TRBV27	.	TGTGCCAGCAGTTTATCGGCAGGGTTTAATGAAAAACTGTTTTTT	CASSLSAGFNEKLFF
.	13	TRBJ1-1	TRBV12-3/TRBV12-4	.	TGTGCCAGCAGTTTTGTGCGAGCCACTGAAGCTTTCTTT	CASSFVRATEAFF
TRBD1	15	TRBJ2-7	TRBV20-1	many	TGCAGTGCTATAAGTACGGGACAGGGATTGTACGAGCAGTACTTC	CSAISTGQGLYEQYF
.	14	TRBJ2-5	TRBV20-1	few	TGCAGTGCTGCGAGAGATTACCCACAAGAGACCCAGTACTTC	CSAARDYPQETQYF
.	14	TRBJ2-4	TRBV7-2	.	TGTGCCAGCAGCGCGAGCTGGGCCAAAAACATTCAGTACTTC	CASSASWAKNIQYF
.	15	TRBJ2-1	TRBV5-5	.	TGTGCCAGCAGCCACGCCGGGACTGGAAACAATGAGCAGTTCTTC	CASSHAGTGNNEQFF
TRBD1	14	TRBJ2-5	TRBV3-1	.	TGTGCCAGCAGCCCAATGGGACAGCAAGAGACCCAGTACTTC	CASSPMGQQETQYF
.	15	TRBJ2-2	TRBV7-9	few	TGTGCCAGCAGCTTTGCAGGTCTGAACACCGGGGAGCTGTTTTTT	CASSFAGLNTGELFF
.	15	TRBJ2-1	TRBV27	.	TGTGCCAGCAGTCTTAAACAGGGGAGGAGCAATGAGCAGTTCTTC	CASSLKQGRSNEQFF
.	17	TRBJ1-1	TRBV10-2	.	TGCGCCAGCAGTGACCTGGGGGGCCCAAGTGAGGTGACTGAAGCTTTCTTT	CASSDLGGPSEVTEAFF
.	13	TRBJ1-2	TRBV12-3/TRBV12-4	few	TGTGCCAGCAGTAGGACGGTGGACTATGGCTACACCTTC	CASSRTVDYGYTF
TRBD1	15	TRBJ1-1	TRBV6-2/TRBV6-3	.	TGTGCCAGCAGTACGCGGAGGGACAGGGGCACTGAAGCTTTCTTT	CASSTRRDRGTEAFF
TRBD1	15	TRBJ2-5	TRBV18	.	TGTGCCAGCTCACCGACAGGGGGCGCGGTAGAGACCCAGTACTTC	CASSPTGGAVETQYF
.	13	TRBJ2-5	TRBV20-1	few	TGCAGTGCTAGACCGAGGCGTGAGATGCGCAGGTACTTC	CSARPRREMRRYF
TRBD2	15	TRBJ2-1	TRBV20-1	.	TGCAGTGCTATAAGGACTAGCGGGCCAGGTTCCGAGCAGTTCTTC	CSAIRTSGPGSEQFF
.	14	TRBJ2-3	TRBV29-1	.	TGCAGCGTTCATAACAGGGAACGCACAGATACGCAGTATTTT	CSVHNRERTDTQYF
TRBD1	15	TRBJ2-5	TRBV18	.	TGTGCCAGCTCACCCCGGACAGGGGGAATCGAGACCCAGTACTTC	CASSPRTGGIETQYF